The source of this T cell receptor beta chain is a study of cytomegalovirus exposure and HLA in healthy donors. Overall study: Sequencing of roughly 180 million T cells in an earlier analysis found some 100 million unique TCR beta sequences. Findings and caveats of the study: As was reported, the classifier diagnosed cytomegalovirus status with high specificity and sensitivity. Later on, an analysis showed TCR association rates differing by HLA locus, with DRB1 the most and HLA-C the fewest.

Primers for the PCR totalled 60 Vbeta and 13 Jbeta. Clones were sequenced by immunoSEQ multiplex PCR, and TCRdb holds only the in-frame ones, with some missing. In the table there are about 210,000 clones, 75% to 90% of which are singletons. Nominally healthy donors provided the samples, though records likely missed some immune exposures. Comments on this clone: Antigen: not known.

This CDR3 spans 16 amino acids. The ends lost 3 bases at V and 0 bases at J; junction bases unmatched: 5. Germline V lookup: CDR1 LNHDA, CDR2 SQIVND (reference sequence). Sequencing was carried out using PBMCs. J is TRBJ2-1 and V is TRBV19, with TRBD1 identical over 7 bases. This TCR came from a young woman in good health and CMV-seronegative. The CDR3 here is CASSMGDSSSYNEQFF. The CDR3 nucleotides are TGTGCCAGTAGTATGGGGGACAGTAGCTCCTACAATGAGCAGTTCTTC.